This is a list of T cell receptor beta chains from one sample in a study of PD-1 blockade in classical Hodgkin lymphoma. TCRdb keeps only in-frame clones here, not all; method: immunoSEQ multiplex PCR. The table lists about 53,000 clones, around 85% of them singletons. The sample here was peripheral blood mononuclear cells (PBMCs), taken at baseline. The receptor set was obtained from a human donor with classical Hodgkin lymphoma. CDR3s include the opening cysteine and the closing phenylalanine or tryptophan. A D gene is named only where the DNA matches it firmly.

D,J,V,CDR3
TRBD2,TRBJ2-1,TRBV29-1,CSARGTSASYNEQFF
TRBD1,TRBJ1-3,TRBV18,CASSPSGTGSGNTIYF
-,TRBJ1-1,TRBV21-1,CASSPWGSTEAFF
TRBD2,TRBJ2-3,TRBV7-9,CASSSGTITDTQYF
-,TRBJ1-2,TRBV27,CASSLSGVHRYGYTF
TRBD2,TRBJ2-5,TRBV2,CASSESVAGGSRPQYF
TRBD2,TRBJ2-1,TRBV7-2,CASSTGTSGYNEQFF
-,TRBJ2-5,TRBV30,CAWSVYWTRPETQYF
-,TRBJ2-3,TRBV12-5,CASGLVPLPLARDTADTQYF
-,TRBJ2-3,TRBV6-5,CASSSSPRRTDTQYF
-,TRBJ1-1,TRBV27,CASRRLMNTEAFF
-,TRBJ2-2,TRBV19,CASSIDGSNTGELFF